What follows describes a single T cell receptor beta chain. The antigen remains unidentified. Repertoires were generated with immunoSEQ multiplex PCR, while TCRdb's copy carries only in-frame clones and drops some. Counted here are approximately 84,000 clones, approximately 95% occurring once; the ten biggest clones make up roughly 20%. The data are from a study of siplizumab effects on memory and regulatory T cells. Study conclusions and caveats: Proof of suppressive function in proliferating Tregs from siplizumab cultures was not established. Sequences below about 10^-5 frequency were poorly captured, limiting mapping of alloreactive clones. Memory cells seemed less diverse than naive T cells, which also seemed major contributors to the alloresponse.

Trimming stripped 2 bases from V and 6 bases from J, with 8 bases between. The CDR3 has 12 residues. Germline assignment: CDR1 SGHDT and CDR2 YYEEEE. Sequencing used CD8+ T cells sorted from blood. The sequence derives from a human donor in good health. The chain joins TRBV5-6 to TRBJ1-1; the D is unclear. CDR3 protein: CASSFSGAEAFF. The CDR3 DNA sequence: TGTGCCAGCAGCTTCTCCGGGGCTGAAGCTTTCTTT.